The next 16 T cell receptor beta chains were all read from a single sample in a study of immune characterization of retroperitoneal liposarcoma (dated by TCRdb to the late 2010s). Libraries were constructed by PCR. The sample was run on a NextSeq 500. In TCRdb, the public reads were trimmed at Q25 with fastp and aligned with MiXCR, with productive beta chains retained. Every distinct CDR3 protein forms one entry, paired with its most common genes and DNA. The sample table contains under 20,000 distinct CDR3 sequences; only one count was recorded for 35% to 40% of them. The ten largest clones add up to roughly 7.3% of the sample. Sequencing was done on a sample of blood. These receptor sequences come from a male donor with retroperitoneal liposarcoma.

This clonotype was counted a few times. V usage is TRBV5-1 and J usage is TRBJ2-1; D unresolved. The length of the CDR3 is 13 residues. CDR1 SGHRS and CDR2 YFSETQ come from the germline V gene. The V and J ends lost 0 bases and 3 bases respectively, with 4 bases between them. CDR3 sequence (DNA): TGCGCCAGCAGCTTGGTGGGCTACAATGAGCAGTTCTTC. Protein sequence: CASSLVGYNEQFF.

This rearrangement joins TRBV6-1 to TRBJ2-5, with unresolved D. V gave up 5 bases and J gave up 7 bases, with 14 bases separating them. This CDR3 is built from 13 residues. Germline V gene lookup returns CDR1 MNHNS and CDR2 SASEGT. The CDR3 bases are TGTGCCAGCAGTTCAGGCGTCTCGGGGACCCAGTACTTC. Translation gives CASSSGVSGTQYF.

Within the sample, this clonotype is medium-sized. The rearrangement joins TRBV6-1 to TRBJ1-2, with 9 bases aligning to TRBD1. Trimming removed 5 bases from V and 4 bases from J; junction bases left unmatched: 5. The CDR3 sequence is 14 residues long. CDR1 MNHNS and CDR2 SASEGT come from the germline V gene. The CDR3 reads CASSPSTGGYGYTF. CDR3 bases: TGTGCCAGCAGTCCCTCGACAGGGGGCTATGGCTACACCTTC.

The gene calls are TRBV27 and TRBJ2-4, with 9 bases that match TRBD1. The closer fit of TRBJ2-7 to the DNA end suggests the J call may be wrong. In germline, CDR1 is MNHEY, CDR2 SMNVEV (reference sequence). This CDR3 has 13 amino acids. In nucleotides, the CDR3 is TGTGCCAGCGCCGGGACAGGGCCCAACGAGCAGTACTTC. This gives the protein CASAGTGPNEQYF.

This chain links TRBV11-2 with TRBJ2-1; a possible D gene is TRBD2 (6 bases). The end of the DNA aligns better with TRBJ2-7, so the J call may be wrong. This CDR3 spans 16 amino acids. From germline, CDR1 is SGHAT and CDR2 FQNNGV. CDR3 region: CASSLIRQGGNYEQYF. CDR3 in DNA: TGTGCCAGCAGCTTAATTAGGCAGGGAGGAAACTACGAGCAGTACTTC.

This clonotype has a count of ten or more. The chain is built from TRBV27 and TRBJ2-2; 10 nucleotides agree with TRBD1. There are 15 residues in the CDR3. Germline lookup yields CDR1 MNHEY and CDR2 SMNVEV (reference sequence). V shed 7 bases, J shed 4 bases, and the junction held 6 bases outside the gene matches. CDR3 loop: CASTGQGRPTGELFF. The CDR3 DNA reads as TGTGCCAGCACGGGACAGGGGAGACCCACCGGGGAGCTGTTTTTT.

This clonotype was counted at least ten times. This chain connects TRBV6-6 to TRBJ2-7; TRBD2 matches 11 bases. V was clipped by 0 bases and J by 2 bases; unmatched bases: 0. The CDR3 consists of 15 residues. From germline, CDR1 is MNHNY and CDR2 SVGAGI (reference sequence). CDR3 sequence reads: CASSYSSGGAYEQYF. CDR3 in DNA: TGTGCCAGCAGTTACTCTAGCGGGGGGGCCTACGAGCAGTACTTC.

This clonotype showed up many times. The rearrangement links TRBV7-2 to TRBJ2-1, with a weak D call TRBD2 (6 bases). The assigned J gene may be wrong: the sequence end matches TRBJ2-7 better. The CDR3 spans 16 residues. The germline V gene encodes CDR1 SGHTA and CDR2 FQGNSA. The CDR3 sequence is CASSLEGLSSYNEQYF. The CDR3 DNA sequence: TGTGCCAGCAGCTTGGAGGGCCTGAGCTCCTACAATGAGCAGTACTTC.

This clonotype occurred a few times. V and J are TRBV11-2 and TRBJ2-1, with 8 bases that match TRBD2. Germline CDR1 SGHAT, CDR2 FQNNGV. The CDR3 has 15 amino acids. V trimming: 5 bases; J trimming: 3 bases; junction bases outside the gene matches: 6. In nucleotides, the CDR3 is TGTGCCAGCAGCCTAACTAGCGGAGACTACAATGAGCAGTTCTTC. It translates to CASSLTSGDYNEQFF.

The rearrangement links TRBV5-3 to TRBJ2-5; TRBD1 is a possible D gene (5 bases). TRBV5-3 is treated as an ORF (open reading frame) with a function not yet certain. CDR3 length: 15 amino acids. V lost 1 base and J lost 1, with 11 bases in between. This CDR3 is CARSLPPGCQETQYF. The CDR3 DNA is TGTGCCAGAAGCTTGCCGCCAGGGTGCCAAGAGACCCAGTACTTC.

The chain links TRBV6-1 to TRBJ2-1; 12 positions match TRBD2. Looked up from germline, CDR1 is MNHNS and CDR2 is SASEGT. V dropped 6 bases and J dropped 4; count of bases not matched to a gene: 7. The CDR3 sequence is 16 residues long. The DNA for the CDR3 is TGTGCCAGCAGCTTCTCTAGCGGGGGGGTTTACAATGAGCAGTTCTTC. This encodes CASSFSSGGVYNEQFF.

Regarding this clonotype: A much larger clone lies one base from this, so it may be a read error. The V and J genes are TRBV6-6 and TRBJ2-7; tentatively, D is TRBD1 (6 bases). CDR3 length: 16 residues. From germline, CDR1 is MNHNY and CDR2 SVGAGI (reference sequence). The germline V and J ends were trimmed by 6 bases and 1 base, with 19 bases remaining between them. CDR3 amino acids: CASRGNRGTGSYEQYF. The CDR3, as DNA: TGTGCCAGCAGGGGGAATAGGGGGACGGGTTCCTACGAGCAGTACTTC.

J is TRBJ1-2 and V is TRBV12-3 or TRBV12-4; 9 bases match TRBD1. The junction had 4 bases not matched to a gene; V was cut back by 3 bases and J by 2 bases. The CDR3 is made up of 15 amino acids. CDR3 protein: CASSFSTGGNYGYTF. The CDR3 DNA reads TGTGCCAGCAGTTTTTCTACAGGGGGCAACTATGGCTACACCTTC.

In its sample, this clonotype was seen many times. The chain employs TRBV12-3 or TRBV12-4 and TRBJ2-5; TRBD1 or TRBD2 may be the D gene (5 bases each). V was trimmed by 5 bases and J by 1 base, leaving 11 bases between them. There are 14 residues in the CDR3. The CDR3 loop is CASSMRGSQETQYF. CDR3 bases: TGTGCCAGCAGTATGAGGGGATCCCAAGAGACCCAGTACTTC.

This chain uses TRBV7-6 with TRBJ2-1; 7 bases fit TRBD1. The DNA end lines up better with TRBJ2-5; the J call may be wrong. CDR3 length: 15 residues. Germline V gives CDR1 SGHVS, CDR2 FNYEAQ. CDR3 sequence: CASSSPGQRVQTQYF. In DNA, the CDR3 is TGTGCCAGCAGCTCACCGGGACAGAGAGTGCAGACCCAGTACTTC.

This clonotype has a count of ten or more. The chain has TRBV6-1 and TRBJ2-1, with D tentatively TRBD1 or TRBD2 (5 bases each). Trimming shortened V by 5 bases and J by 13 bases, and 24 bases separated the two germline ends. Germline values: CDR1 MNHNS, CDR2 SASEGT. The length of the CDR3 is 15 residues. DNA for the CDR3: TGTGCCAGCAGTTATCCGGGACCACCTCAAGAGACCCAGTTCTTC. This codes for CASSYPGPPQETQFF.